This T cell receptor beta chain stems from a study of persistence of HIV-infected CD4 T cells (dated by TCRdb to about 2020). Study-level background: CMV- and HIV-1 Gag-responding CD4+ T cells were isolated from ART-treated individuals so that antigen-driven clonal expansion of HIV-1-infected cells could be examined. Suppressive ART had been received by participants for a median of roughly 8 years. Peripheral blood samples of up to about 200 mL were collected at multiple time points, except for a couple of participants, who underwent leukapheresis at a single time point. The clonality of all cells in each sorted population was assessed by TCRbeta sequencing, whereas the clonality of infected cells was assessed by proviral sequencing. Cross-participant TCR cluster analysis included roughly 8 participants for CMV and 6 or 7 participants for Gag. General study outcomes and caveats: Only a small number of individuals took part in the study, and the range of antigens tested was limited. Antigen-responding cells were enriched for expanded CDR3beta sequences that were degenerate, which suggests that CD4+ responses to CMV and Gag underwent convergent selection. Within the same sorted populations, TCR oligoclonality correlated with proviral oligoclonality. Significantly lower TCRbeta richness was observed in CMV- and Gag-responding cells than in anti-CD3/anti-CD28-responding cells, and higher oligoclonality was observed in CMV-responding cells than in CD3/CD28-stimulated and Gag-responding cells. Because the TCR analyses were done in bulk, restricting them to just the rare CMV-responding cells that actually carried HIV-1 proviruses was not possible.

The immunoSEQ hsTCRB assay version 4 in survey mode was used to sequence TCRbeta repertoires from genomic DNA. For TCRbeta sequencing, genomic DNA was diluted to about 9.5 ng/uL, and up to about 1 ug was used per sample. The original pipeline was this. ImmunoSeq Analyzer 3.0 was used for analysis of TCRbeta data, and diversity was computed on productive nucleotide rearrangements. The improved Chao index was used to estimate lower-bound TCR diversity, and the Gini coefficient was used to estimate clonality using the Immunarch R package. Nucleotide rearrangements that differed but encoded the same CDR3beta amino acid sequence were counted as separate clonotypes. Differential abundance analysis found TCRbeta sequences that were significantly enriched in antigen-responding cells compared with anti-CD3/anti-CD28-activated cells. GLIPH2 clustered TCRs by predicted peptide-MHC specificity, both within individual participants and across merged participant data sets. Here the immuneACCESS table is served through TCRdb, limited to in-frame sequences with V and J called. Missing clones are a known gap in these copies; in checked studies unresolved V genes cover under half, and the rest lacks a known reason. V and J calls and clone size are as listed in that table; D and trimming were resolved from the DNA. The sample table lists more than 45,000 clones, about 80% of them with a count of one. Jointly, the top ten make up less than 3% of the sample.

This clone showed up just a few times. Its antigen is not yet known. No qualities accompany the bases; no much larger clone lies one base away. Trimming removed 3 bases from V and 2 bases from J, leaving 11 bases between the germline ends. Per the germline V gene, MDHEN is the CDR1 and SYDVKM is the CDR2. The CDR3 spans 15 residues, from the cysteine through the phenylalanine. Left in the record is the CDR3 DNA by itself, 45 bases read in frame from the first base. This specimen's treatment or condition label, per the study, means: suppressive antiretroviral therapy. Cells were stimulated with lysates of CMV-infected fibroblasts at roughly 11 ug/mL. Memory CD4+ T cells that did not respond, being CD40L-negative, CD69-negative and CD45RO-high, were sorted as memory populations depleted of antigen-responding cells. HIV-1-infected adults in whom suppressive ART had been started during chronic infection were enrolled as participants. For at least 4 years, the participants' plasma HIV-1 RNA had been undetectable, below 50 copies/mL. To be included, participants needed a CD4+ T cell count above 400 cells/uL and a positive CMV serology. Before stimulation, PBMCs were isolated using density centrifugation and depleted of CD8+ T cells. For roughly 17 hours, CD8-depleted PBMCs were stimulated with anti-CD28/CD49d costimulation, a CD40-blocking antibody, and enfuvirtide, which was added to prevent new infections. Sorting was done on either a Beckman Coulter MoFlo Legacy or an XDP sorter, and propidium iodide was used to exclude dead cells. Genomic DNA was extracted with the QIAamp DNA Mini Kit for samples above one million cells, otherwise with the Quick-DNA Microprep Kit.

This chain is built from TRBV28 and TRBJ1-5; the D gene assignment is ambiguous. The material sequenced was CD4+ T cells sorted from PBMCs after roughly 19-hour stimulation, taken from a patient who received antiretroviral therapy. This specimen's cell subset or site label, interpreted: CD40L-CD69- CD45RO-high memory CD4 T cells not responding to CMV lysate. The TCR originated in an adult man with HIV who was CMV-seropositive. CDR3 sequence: CASSFQSIGNQPQHF. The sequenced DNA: TGTGCCAGCAGTTTTCAGTCAATCGGCAATCAGCCCCAGCATTTT.